This T cell receptor (beta chain) was recovered during a study of T cells in Graves' hyperthyroidism and ophthalmopathy. Background on the study: Upon initial diagnosis and before any treatment, peripheral blood was collected.

Trimming pared 6 bases from V and 3 bases from J, leaving 15 bases between. The CDR3 is made up of 14 amino acids. In germline, CDR1 is MDHEN, CDR2 SYDVKM. This clonotype was seen once. TCR beta CDR3 region amplification was performed from RNA transcripts. First-round RT-PCR of the TCR CDR3 relied on the HTBI primer set. From the multiplex PCR reads, TCRdb called clonotypes with MiXCR, one entry per CDR3 protein. Of roughly 280,000 distinct CDR3 sequences listed, over 15% are singletons. The chain uses TRBV28 and TRBJ2-7, with D unresolved. The receptor was derived from a woman aged 60 to 75 with Graves' ophthalmopathy. The sample was blood. The DNA of the CDR3 is TGTGCCAGCAGCACCTACCCGAACAACTACGAGCAGTACTTC. This sequence encodes CASSTYPNNYEQYF.